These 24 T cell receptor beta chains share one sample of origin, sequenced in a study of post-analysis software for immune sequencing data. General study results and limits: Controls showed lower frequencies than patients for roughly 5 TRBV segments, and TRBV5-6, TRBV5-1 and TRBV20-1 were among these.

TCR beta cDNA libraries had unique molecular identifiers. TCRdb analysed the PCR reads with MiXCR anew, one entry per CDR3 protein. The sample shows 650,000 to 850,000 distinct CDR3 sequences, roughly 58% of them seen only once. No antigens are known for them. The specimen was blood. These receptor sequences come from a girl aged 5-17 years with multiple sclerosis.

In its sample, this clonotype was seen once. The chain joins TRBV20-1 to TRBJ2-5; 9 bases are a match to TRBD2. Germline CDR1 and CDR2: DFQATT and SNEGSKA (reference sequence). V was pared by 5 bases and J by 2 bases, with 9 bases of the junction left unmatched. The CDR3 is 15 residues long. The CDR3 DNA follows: TGCAGTGCTCGGCGACTAGCGGACGTACAAGAGACCCAGTACTTC. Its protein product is CSARRLADVQETQYF.

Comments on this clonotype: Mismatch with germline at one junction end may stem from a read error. The CDR3 DNA follows: TGCAGTACTAGAGAGTTTGAGTCTGCGAGCTCCTACGAGCAGTACTTC. It is translated as CSTREFESASSYEQYF. The V gene is TRBV20-1, the J gene TRBJ2-7; tentative D call: TRBD2 (5 bases). Germline V gene sequence: CDR1 DFQATT, CDR2 SNEGSKA (reference sequence). CDR3 size: 16 residues.

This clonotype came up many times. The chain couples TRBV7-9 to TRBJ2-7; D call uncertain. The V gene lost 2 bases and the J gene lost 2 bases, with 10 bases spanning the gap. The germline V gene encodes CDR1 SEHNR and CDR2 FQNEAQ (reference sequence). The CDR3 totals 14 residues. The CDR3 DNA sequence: TGTGCCAGCAGCTTAAATCGTGTTCCCTACGAGCAGTACTTC. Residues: CASSLNRVPYEQYF.

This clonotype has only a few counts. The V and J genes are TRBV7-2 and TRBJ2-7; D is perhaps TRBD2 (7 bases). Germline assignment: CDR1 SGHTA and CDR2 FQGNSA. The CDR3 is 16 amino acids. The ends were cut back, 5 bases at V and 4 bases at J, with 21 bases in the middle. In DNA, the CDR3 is TGTGCCAGCAGCCCTGAAAGGGGGGACTACTCTTACGAGCAGTACTTC. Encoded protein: CASSPERGDYSYEQYF.

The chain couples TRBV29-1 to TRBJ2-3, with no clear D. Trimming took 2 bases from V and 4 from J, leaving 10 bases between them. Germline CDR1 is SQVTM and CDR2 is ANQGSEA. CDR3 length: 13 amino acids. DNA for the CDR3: TGCAGCGTTGAAAAGGTAGAATCAGATACGCAGTATTTT. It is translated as CSVEKVESDTQYF.

The CDR3, as DNA: TGTGCCAGCAGCCAAGGAGACGGACAGTTCTATGGCTACACCTTC. Translated, it gives CASSQGDGQFYGYTF. The chain carries TRBV3-1 and TRBJ1-2; a weak D match, TRBD1 (6 bases). Germline V gene sequence: CDR1 LGHDT, CDR2 YNNKEL (reference sequence). The CDR3 length is 15 residues. Trimming pared 1 base from V and 4 bases from J, leaving 13 bases between.

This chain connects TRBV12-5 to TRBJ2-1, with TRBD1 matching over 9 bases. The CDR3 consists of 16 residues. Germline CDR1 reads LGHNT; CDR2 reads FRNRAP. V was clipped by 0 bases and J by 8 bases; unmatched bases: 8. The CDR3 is CASGLVGQGWKDEQFF. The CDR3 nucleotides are TGTGCTAGTGGTTTGGTAGGACAGGGGTGGAAGGATGAGCAGTTCTTC.

This CDR3 reads CASSPWTGSYEQYF. In nucleotides, the CDR3 is TGCGCCAGCAGCCCCTGGACAGGGTCCTACGAGCAGTACTTC. This chain joins TRBV5-1 and TRBJ2-7; TRBD1 matches 8 bases. Trimming at V came to 4 bases and at J to 1 base, leaving 4 bases not matched to a gene. Germline assignment: CDR1 SGHRS and CDR2 YFSETQ. CDR3 length: 14 residues.

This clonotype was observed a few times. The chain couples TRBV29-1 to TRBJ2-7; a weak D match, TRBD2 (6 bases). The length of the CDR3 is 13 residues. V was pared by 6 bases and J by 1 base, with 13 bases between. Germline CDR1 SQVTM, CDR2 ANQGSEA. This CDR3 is CSVGGLLSYEQYF. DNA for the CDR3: TGCAGCGTGGGGGGACTGCTATCCTACGAGCAGTACTTC.

The chain's CDR3 is CASSPGGSPNQPQHF. In DNA form, the CDR3 reads TGCGCCAGCAGCCCCGGGGGATCTCCCAATCAGCCCCAGCATTTT. V gene TRBV5-1 combines with J gene TRBJ1-5; D might be TRBD1 (5 bases). The V gene lost 4 bases and the J gene lost 3 bases, with 14 bases spanning the gap. The CDR3 is 15 residues long. CDR1 is SGHRS, CDR2 YFSETQ, per germline.

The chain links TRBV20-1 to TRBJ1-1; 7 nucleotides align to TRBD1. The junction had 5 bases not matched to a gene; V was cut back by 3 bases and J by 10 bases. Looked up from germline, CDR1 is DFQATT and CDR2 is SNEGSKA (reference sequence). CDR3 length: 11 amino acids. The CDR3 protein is CSASPGQPAFF. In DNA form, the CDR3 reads TGCAGTGCTAGTCCGGGACAGCCAGCTTTCTTT.

The CDR3 region is CASSRVAEQYF. The CDR3 DNA reads TGTGCCAGCAGCAGGGTAGCCGAGCAGTACTTC. The chain joins TRBV25-1 to TRBJ2-7, with a possible D match to TRBD1 (5 bases). There are 11 residues in the CDR3. The germline V gene has CDR1 MGHDK and CDR2 SYGVNS. The V and J ends lost 6 bases and 6 bases respectively, with 9 bases between them.

CDR3 sequence: CASSTSGTDNSPLHF. The DNA for the CDR3 is TGCGCCAGCAGCACCTCCGGGACGGATAATTCACCCCTCCACTTT. The chain couples TRBV5-1 to TRBJ1-6; possible D gene TRBD1, 5 bases. Trimming stripped 4 bases from V and 5 bases from J, with 13 bases between. CDR3 size: 15 residues. The germline CDR1 and CDR2 sequences are SGHRS and YFSETQ.

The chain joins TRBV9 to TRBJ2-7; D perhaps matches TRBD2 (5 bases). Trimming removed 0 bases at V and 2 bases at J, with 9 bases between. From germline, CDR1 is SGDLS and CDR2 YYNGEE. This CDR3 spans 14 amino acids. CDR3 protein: CASSVDGITYEQYF. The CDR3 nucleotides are TGTGCCAGCAGCGTAGACGGGATTACCTACGAGCAGTACTTC.

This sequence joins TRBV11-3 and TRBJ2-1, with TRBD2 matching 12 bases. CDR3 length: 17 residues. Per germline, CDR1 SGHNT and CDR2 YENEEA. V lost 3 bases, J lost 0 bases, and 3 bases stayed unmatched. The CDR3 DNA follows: TGTGCCAGCAGCTTTGCGACTAGCGGGGGCTCCTACAATGAGCAGTTCTTC. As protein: CASSFATSGGSYNEQFF.

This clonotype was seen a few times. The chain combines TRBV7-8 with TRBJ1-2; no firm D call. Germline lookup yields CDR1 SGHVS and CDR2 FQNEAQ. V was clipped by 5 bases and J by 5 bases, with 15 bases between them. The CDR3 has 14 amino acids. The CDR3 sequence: CASSLRGRTYGYTF. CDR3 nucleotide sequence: TGTGCCAGCAGCCTCCGTGGTCGGACGTATGGCTACACCTTC. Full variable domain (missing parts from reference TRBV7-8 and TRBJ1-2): GAGVSQSPRYKVAKRGQDVALRCDPISGHVSLFWYQQALGQGPEFLTYFQNEAQLDKSGLPSDRFFAERPEGSVSTLKIQRTQQEDSAVYLCASSLRGRTYGYTFGSGTRLTVV.

The CDR3, as DNA: TGTGCCAGCTCACCACTTGGTTCTCAGGCCAGCGGATACGAGCGGTACTTC. Protein product: CASSPLGSQASGYERYF. The chain carries TRBV18 and TRBJ2-5; D may be TRBD2 (5 bases). The CDR3 covers 17 residues. CDR1 and CDR2 (germline): KGHSH, LQKENI. The ends were cut back, 1 base at V and 13 bases at J, with 28 bases in the middle. Filled out from reference TRBV18 and TRBJ2-5, the complete variable domain reads NAGVMQNPRHLVRRRGQEARLRCSPMKGHSHVYWYRQLPEEGLKFMVYLQKENIIDESGMPKERFSAEFPKEGPSILRIQQVVRGDSAAYFCASSPLGSQASGYERYFGPGTRLLVL.

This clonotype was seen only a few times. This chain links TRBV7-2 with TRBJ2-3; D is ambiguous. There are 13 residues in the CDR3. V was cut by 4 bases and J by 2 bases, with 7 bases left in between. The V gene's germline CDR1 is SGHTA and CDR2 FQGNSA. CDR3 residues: CASSSEITDTQYF. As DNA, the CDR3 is TGTGCCAGCAGCTCCGAAATCACAGATACGCAGTATTTT. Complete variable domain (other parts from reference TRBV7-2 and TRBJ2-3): GAGVSQSPSNKVTEKGKDVELRCDPISGHTALYWYRQSLGQGLEFLIYFQGNSAPDKSGLPSDRFSAERTGGSVSTLTIQRTQQEDSAVYLCASSSEITDTQYFGPGTRLTVL.

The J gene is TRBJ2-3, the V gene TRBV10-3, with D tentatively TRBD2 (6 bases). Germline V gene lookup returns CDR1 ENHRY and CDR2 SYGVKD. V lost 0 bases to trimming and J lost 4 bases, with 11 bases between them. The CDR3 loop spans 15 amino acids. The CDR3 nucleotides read TGTGCCATCAGTGAGTCTCGGGGGAGGTCAGATACGCAGTATTTT. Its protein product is CAISESRGRSDTQYF.

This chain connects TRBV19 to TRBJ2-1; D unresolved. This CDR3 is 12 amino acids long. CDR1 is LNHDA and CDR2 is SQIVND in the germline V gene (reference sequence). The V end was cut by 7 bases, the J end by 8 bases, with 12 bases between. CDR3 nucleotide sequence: TGTGCCAGTACCGACCCCGAGGATGAGCAGTTCTTC. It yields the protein CASTDPEDEQFF.

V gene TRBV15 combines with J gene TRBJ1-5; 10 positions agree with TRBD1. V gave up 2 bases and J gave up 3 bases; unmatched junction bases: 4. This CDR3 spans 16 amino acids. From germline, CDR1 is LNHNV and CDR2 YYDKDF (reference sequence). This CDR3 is CATSRRDRGLNQPQHF. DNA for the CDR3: TGTGCCACCAGCAGAAGGGACAGGGGCCTCAATCAGCCCCAGCATTTT. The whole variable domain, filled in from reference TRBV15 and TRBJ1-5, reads DAMVIQNPRYQVTQFGKPVTLSCSQTLNHNVMYWYQQKSSQAPKLLFHYYDKDFNNEADTPDNFQSRRPNTSFCFLDIRSPGLGDTAMYLCATSRRDRGLNQPQHFGDGTRLSIL.

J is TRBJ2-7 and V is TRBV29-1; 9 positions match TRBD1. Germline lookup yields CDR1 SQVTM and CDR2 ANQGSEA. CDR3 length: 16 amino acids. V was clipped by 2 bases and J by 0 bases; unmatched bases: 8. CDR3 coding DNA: TGCAGCGTTGAACGCGAGACAGGGGGGCCCTCCTACGAGCAGTACTTC. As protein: CSVERETGGPSYEQYF.

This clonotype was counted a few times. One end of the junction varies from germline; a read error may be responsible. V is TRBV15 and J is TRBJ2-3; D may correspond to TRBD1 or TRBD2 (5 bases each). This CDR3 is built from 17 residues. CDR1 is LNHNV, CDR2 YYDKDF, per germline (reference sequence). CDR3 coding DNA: TGTGCCACCAGTAGAGAACTACCCGGGACCCGGGGAGATACGCAGTATTTT. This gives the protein CATSRELPGTRGDTQYF.

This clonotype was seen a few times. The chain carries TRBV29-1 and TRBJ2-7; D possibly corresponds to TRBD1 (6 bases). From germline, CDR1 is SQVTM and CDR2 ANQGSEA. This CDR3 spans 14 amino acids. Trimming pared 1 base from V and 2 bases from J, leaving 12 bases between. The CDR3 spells CSVEGTEGTYEQYF. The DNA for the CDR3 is TGCAGCGTTGAAGGGACAGAGGGGACCTACGAGCAGTACTTC.